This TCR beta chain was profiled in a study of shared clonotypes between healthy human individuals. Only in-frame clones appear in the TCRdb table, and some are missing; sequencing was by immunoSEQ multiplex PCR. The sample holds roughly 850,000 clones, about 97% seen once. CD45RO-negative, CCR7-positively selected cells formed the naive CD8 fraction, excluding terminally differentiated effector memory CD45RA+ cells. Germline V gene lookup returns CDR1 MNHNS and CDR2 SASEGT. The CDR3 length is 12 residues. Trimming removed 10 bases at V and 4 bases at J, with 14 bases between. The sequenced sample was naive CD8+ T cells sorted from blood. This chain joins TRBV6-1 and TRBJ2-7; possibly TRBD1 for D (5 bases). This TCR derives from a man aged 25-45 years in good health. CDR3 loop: CAKKTRQYEQYF. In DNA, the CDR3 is TGTGCCAAAAAGACCAGACAGTACGAGCAGTACTTC.